A few counts support the clone carrying this T cell receptor beta chain. Its target is unknown. At one end, the junction sequence differs from germline, possibly due to a read error. A library of TCRbeta sequences, prepared with unique molecular identifiers, was generated. A single record per CDR3 protein comes from TCRdb applying MiXCR to the PCR reads. The sample consists of some 300,000 distinct CDR3 sequences, just over 7.5% of them appearing once. This sample is drawn from a study of T-cell reconstitution after alpha-beta-depleted transplantation in children. General study findings and limits: The main origin of T-cell counts and diversity one year after transplant was newly produced T cells. Several hundred expanded graft clones reportedly supplied alpha-beta T cells about two months after transplant. Day-60 TCRbeta diversity that was high in some patients was derived from surviving recipient T cells and thymic progenitors.

This CDR3 comprises 12 residues. Germline V CDR1 and CDR2: ENHRY, SYGVKD. This material consisted of peripheral blood, taken 360 days after TCRalphabeta/CD19-depleted stem cell transplant. The chain uses TRBV10-3 and TRBJ1-2, with 7 bases aligning to TRBD1. The source of this sequence is a female patient aged 2 to 10 who had a stem cell transplant for Fanconi anemia, so the T cells may come from the graft donor. CDR3 region: CAITTEDRTSRF. As DNA, the CDR3 is TGTGCCATCACCACGGAGGACAGGACCTCCCGATTC.